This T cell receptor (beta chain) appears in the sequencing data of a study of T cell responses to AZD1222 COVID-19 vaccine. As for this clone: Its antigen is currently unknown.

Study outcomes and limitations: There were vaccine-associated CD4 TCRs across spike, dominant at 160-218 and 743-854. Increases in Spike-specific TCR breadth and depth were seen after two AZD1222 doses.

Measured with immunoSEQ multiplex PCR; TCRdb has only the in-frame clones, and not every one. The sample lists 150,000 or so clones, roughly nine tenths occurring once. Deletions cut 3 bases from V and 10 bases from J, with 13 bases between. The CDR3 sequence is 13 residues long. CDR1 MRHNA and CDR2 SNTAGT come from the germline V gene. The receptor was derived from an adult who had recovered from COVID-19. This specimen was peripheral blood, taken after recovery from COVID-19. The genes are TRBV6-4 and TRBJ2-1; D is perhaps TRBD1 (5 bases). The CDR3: CASSDGAGREQFF. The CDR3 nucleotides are TGTGCCAGCAGTGATGGGGCAGGGCGGGAGCAGTTCTTC.